This T cell receptor (beta chain) was documented in a study of identical twins. Findings and caveats of the study: The analysis was cross-sectional rather than longitudinal within donors.

The table lists this clonotype with many counts. Its antigen remains unknown. From the 5' RACE reads, TCRdb called clonotypes with MiXCR, one entry per CDR3 protein. Among roughly 630,000 distinct CDR3 sequences listed, less than 9% were seen once. All donors comprised healthy Caucasians. This CDR3 region has 20 residues. Germline V gene lookup returns CDR1 MNHNY and CDR2 SVGAGI (reference sequence). V was clipped by 4 bases and J by 0 bases, with 24 bases between them. The data also belong to a second study, concerning yellow fever vaccine responses in identical twins.

Sequencing was carried out using PBMCs. The TCR was taken from a woman aged 18-29 years in good health. The chain joins TRBV6-6 to TRBJ2-2, with D perhaps given as TRBD1 or TRBD2 (5 bases each). The CDR3 here is CASSSYTGTEDKSNTGELFF. The CDR3 region has the DNA TGTGCCAGCAGTTCCTATACCGGGACGGAAGATAAATCGAACACCGGGGAGCTGTTTTTT.